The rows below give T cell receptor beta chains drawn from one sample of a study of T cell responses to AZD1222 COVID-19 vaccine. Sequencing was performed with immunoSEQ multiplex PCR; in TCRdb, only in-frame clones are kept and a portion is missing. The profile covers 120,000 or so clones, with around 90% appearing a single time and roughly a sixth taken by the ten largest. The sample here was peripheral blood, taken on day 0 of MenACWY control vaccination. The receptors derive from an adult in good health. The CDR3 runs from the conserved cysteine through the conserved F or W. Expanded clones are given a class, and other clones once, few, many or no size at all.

CDR3aa: CAWSVGVGSPLHF
v_gene: TRBV30
j_gene: TRBJ1-6
len: 13
abundance: NA

CDR3aa: CSVVGTARSDTQYF
v_gene: TRBV29-1
j_gene: TRBJ2-3
len: 14
abundance: once

CDR3aa: CSVGGIFSYEQYF
v_gene: TRBV29-1
j_gene: TRBJ2-7
len: 13
abundance: NA

CDR3aa: CAWRGQVGIHPLHF
v_gene: TRBV30
j_gene: TRBJ1-6
len: 14
abundance: NA

CDR3aa: CASSRDRGSDTQYF
v_gene: TRBV5-1
j_gene: TRBJ2-3
len: 14
abundance: NA

CDR3aa: CASSLLGGSTNEKLFF
v_gene: TRBV5-1
j_gene: TRBJ1-4
len: 16
abundance: NA

CDR3aa: CASSLMGGSVSPLHF
v_gene: TRBV28
j_gene: TRBJ1-6
len: 15
abundance: NA

CDR3aa: CSAGAQPQHF
v_gene: TRBV20-1
j_gene: TRBJ1-5
len: 10
abundance: NA

CDR3aa: CASSPLAGGSTGELFF
v_gene: TRBV5-1
j_gene: TRBJ2-2
len: 16
abundance: NA

CDR3aa: CASSSPLRATNEKLFF
v_gene: TRBV5-5
j_gene: TRBJ1-4
len: 16
abundance: once

CDR3aa: CASTRQDYYGYTF
v_gene: TRBV12-3/TRBV12-4
j_gene: TRBJ1-2
len: 13
abundance: NA

CDR3aa: CASSFVVQGRTNEKLFF
v_gene: TRBV28
j_gene: TRBJ1-4
len: 17
abundance: NA

CDR3aa: CASSYRGRDNEQFF
v_gene: TRBV6-5
j_gene: TRBJ2-1
len: 14
abundance: NA

CDR3aa: CASSKARGPHPVEAFF
v_gene: TRBV21-1
j_gene: TRBJ1-1
len: 16
abundance: NA

CDR3aa: CASSHQREVNEQFF
v_gene: TRBV3-1/TRBV3-2
j_gene: TRBJ2-1
len: 14
abundance: NA

CDR3aa: CAISESGGRTVGVYEQYF
v_gene: TRBV10-3
j_gene: TRBJ2-7
len: 18
abundance: NA

CDR3aa: CASTLPGLAVNTGELFF
v_gene: TRBV14
j_gene: TRBJ2-2
len: 17
abundance: NA

CDR3aa: CASSEASGYGNQPQHF
v_gene: TRBV6-1
j_gene: TRBJ1-5
len: 16
abundance: NA

CDR3aa: CASISGAGYEQYF
v_gene: TRBV2
j_gene: TRBJ2-7
len: 13
abundance: NA

CDR3aa: CASRLQGLDGYTF
v_gene: TRBV5-5
j_gene: TRBJ1-2
len: 13
abundance: NA

CDR3aa: CSASPVTKSNEQFF
v_gene: TRBV20-1
j_gene: TRBJ2-1
len: 14
abundance: NA

CDR3aa: CASRTKASGRAYYNEQFF
v_gene: TRBV19
j_gene: TRBJ2-1
len: 18
abundance: NA

CDR3aa: CASSSRGLQGETGNTIYF
v_gene: TRBV5-1
j_gene: TRBJ1-3
len: 18
abundance: NA

CDR3aa: CASMLAGGIGEQYF
v_gene: TRBV2
j_gene: TRBJ2-7
len: 14
abundance: NA

CDR3aa: CASTPGQVYSNQPQHF
v_gene: TRBV25-1
j_gene: TRBJ1-5
len: 16
abundance: NA

CDR3aa: CAWSFLSGISGNTIYF
v_gene: TRBV30
j_gene: TRBJ1-3
len: 16
abundance: NA

CDR3aa: CASSLDYRTDTQYF
v_gene: TRBV5-1
j_gene: TRBJ2-3
len: 14
abundance: NA

CDR3aa: CASSLSYTDEAFF
v_gene: TRBV5-6
j_gene: TRBJ1-1
len: 13
abundance: NA

CDR3aa: CASSDTGGSNQPQHF
v_gene: TRBV19
j_gene: TRBJ1-5
len: 15
abundance: NA

CDR3aa: CATSRDVGLAGAGELFF
v_gene: TRBV15
j_gene: TRBJ2-2
len: 17
abundance: NA

CDR3aa: CASSFRPNEKLFF
v_gene: TRBV12-3/TRBV12-4
j_gene: TRBJ1-4
len: 13
abundance: NA

CDR3aa: CASSLVAGERNIQYF
v_gene: TRBV5-4
j_gene: TRBJ2-4
len: 15
abundance: NA

CDR3aa: CASSVDQVSPPGF
v_gene: TRBV9
j_gene: TRBJ2-7
len: 13
abundance: NA

CDR3aa: CAWSALGGGIGSYEQYF
v_gene: TRBV30
j_gene: TRBJ2-7
len: 17
abundance: NA

CDR3aa: CAWSATGFSGYTF
v_gene: TRBV30
j_gene: TRBJ1-2
len: 13
abundance: NA

CDR3aa: CARATTGQGLYEQYF
v_gene: TRBV6-5
j_gene: TRBJ2-7
len: 15
abundance: few

CDR3aa: CASSGSRVNTEAFF
v_gene: TRBV11-1
j_gene: TRBJ1-1
len: 14
abundance: NA

CDR3aa: CASSANLGTPQETQYF
v_gene: TRBV6-1
j_gene: TRBJ2-5
len: 16
abundance: once

CDR3aa: CASRFRLDSYNEQFF
v_gene: TRBV5-4
j_gene: TRBJ2-1
len: 15
abundance: NA

CDR3aa: CASSLSAQGNGELFF
v_gene: TRBV5-1
j_gene: TRBJ2-2
len: 15
abundance: NA

CDR3aa: CASSPHDRYEQYF
v_gene: TRBV27
j_gene: TRBJ2-7
len: 13
abundance: NA

CDR3aa: CASSPGIAYEQYF
v_gene: TRBV6-5
j_gene: TRBJ2-7
len: 13
abundance: NA

CDR3aa: CASNRDPSIEKLFF
v_gene: TRBV9
j_gene: TRBJ1-4
len: 14
abundance: once

CDR3aa: CASSSYSVGGITYGYTF
v_gene: TRBV28
j_gene: TRBJ1-2
len: 17
abundance: NA

CDR3aa: CATSESGTTYNEQFF
v_gene: TRBV24-1
j_gene: TRBJ2-1
len: 15
abundance: NA

CDR3aa: CASRLAGVETQYF
v_gene: TRBV12-3/TRBV12-4
j_gene: TRBJ2-5
len: 13
abundance: NA

CDR3aa: CSVVRDSTDGYTF
v_gene: TRBV29-1
j_gene: TRBJ1-2
len: 13
abundance: medium-sized

CDR3aa: CASGSGTYSYEQYF
v_gene: TRBV9
j_gene: TRBJ2-7
len: 14
abundance: NA

CDR3aa: CASHLGMGRNNQPQHF
v_gene: TRBV2
j_gene: TRBJ1-5
len: 16
abundance: few

CDR3aa: CASSVRASYEQYF
v_gene: TRBV21-1
j_gene: TRBJ2-7
len: 13
abundance: NA

CDR3aa: CASSTGQGNNEQYF
v_gene: TRBV5-4
j_gene: TRBJ2-7
len: 14
abundance: NA

CDR3aa: CASSVDGQGRNYGYTF
v_gene: TRBV19
j_gene: TRBJ1-2
len: 16
abundance: NA

CDR3aa: CASSQTGWINEKLFF
v_gene: TRBV11-2
j_gene: TRBJ1-4
len: 15
abundance: once